The following is a TCR beta chain sequence with its context. The clone's antigen remains unknown. No much larger clone is present one base from it, and per-base qualities are unavailable. CDR3 length: 14 amino acids, cysteine to phenylalanine. Solely the CDR3 DNA is kept, with 42 bases framed from the first base. In the germline V gene, CDR1 corresponds to KGHSH and CDR2 to LQKENI. After removal of 6 bases from V and 3 bases from J, the junction retains 6 bases not matched to a gene. TCRbeta CDR3 regions were amplified from genomic DNA using the immunoSEQ Assay, a bias-controlled multiplex PCR. For the original study's pipeline: The number of nucleated cells in each sample was estimated by amplification of reference gene primers within the assay. To quantify the absolute abundance of each unique TCRbeta CDR3 rearrangement, sequence reads were collapsed and filtered. For each sample, productive Simpson clonality was calculated by taking the square root of Simpson's diversity index across productive rearrangements. The clones in this table, taken by TCRdb from immuneACCESS, are in-frame only. Not every clone is retained; where verified, under half of the shortfall comes from an unresolved V gene, and the cause of the rest is unknown. That table furnishes V, J and clone size, whereas the DNA furnished D and trimming. The sample records a few hundred thousand clones, roughly 88% of which are singletons. Of the sample, 5.5% to 8% is held by the ten largest clones.

The sample originates from a study of blood T cell repertoires in COVID-19 (dated by TCRdb to 2019 to 2021). A note on the overall study: Samples from collaborators originated in the United States, Italy and Spain and spanned both the acute and convalescent phases of COVID-19. The material from the prospective study consisted of cDNA or gDNA derived from T cells, B-cell-depleted T cells, or PBMCs. Subjects who had been exposed to COVID-19, were actively infected with it, or had recovered from it provided the deeply sampled blood TCRbeta repertoires that made up the dataset. The repertoires were made available in a free public database intended to serve as a resource for research on the immune response to SARS-CoV-2. The samples were drawn from the first 160 participants of the ongoing ImmuneRACE study and from 950 to 1,500 subjects provided by 6 global collaborators. A de-identified subject ID, COVID-19 status, age in years and sex were almost always included in the sample metadata. Where available, HLA class I and class II types were taken from metadata supplied by the sample provider and were not determined by assay-based typing.

What the authors observed across the whole study: The quantity of clinical and demographic metadata differed by source and by participant and was supplied without curation.

Samples from volunteer blood donors who had recovered from COVID-19 were contributed by a second Seattle source. The collaborating institutions used their own protocols to collect whole blood in K2EDTA tubes. Collaborator samples were shipped for TCRbeta analysis as frozen whole blood, isolated PBMCs, or DNA extracted from either sample type. The chain is assembled from TRBV18 and TRBJ2-7; TRBD2 agrees with 9 junctional bases. The source of this sequence is a woman in her twenties or thirties who had recovered from COVID-19. Sequenced material: peripheral blood. In nucleotide form, the sequence is TGTGCCAGCTCCCCGGTAGCGGGGGACTACGAGCAGTACTTC. It codes for CASSPVAGDYEQYF.